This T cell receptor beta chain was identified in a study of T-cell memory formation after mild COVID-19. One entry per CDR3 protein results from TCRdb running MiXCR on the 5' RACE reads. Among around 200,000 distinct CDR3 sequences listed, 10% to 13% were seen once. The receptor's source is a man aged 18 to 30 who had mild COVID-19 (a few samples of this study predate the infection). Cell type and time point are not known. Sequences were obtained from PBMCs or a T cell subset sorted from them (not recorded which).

CDR3 region: CSARTGQGNEQYF. The CDR3 bases are TGCAGTGCTAGAACGGGACAGGGGAACGAGCAGTACTTC. This rearrangement joins TRBV20-1 to TRBJ2-7; the match to TRBD1 covers 10 bases. Germline CDR1 reads DFQATT; CDR2 reads SNEGSKA (reference sequence). With 2 bases clipped from V and 5 bases from J, the junction kept 3 bases outside the gene matches. This CDR3 is built from 13 residues.